This is a list of T cell receptor beta chains from one sample in a study of Graves' ophthalmopathy and Graves' hyperthyroidism. TCRdb recomputed calls from the multiplex PCR reads with MiXCR, one row per CDR3 protein. The sample has 200,000 to 250,000 distinct CDR3 sequences, under 30% seen once. The sample taken for sequencing was peripheral blood. These receptors were collected from a middle-aged man with Graves' ophthalmopathy. The CDR3 runs from the conserved cysteine through the conserved F or W. D genes are given only for firm matches. The listing skips clone size in some rows; elsewhere it reads once, few, many or a size class.

cdr3_aa cdr3_nt j_call v_call d_call clone_size
CASSQEVPAYGYTF TGCGCCAGCAGCCAAGAAGTGCCAGCATATGGCTACACCTTC TRBJ1-2 TRBV4-3 . many
CASSQEAYEQYF TGTGCCAGCAGCCAAGAGGCCTACGAGCAGTACTTC TRBJ2-7 TRBV16 . many
CASSTTYRGGFAYTEAFF TGTGCCAGCAGCACAACTTATAGGGGGGGATTCGCGTACACTGAAGCTTTCTTT TRBJ1-1 TRBV6-2/TRBV6-3 . .
CATSRYQFSGSLGETQYF TGTGCCACCAGCAGATACCAATTTAGCGGGAGCTTGGGAGAGACCCAGTACTTC TRBJ2-5 TRBV15 TRBD2 once
CASSRQDDTEAFF TGTGCCAGCAGCAGACAGGACGACACTGAAGCTTTCTTT TRBJ1-1 TRBV25-1 . many
CASSIAQGDGRPQHF TGTGCCAGTAGTATTGCCCAAGGAGATGGGCGGCCCCAGCATTTT TRBJ1-5 TRBV19 . many
CASSPDRPVEAFF TGTGCCAGCAGCCCCGACAGACCGGTTGAAGCTTTCTTT TRBJ1-1 TRBV6-2/TRBV6-3 . .
CATSYGGVTYEQYF TGTGCCACCAGCTATGGGGGTGTAACCTACGAGCAGTACTTC TRBJ2-7 TRBV15 . few
CAWSEQGSPTYGYTF TGTGCCTGGAGTGAGCAGGGATCCCCAACTTATGGCTACACCTTC TRBJ1-2 TRBV30 . many
CASSQSQVYQETQYF TGCGCCAGCAGCCAATCTCAGGTTTACCAAGAGACCCAGTACTTC TRBJ2-5 TRBV4-1 . many
CASSQDKGPTGGRTGCYEQYF TGTGCCAGCAGCCAAGATAAGGGCCCAACCGGAGGCCGAACGGGTTGTTACGAGCAGTACTTC TRBJ2-7 TRBV3-1 . many
CASSFQQARHQPQHF TGTGCCAGCAGCTTTCAACAGGCCAGACATCAGCCCCAGCATTTT TRBJ1-5 TRBV28 . once
CASSSGQAVGGYTF TGTGCCAGCAGTTCGGGACAGGCCGTAGGAGGCTACACCTTC TRBJ1-2 TRBV6-2/TRBV6-3 TRBD1 few
CASSLIGQGRGNTGELFF TGTGCCAGCAGTTTAATAGGTCAGGGGAGGGGAAACACCGGGGAGCTGTTTTTT TRBJ2-2 TRBV12-3/TRBV12-4 . many
CASSQDHPSVEQYF TGTGCCAGCAGCCAAGATCACCCTTCCGTCGAGCAGTACTTC TRBJ2-7 TRBV4-2 . .
CASSLGGVGELFF TGTGCCAGCAGCTTAGGAGGGGTCGGGGAGCTGTTTTTT TRBJ2-2 TRBV7-2 . .
CASSYTLAGGPAPKNIQYF TGTGCCAGCAGTTACACCCTAGCGGGAGGCCCGGCACCCAAAAACATTCAGTACTTC TRBJ2-4 TRBV6-2/TRBV6-3 TRBD2 .
CASSLTSGPSYEQYF TGTGCCAGCAGCCTGACTAGCGGGCCTTCCTACGAGCAGTACTTC TRBJ2-7 TRBV27 TRBD2 once
CASSLGTDGYTF TGTGCCAGCAGTTTAGGGACAGATGGCTACACCTTC TRBJ1-2 TRBV12-3/TRBV12-4 . .
CASSSPTFEQYF TGTGCCAGCAGTTCGCCGACATTCGAGCAGTACTTC TRBJ2-7 TRBV12-3/TRBV12-4 . many
CASSLTNTGELFF TGTGCCAGCAGCTTGACGAACACCGGGGAGCTGTTTTTT TRBJ2-2 TRBV6-4 . .
CASSVGTDQPQHF TGTGCCAGCAGTGTCGGGACAGACCAGCCCCAGCATTTT TRBJ1-5 TRBV12-3/TRBV12-4 TRBD1 .
CASSIFGESSEAFF TGTGCCAGTAGTATATTCGGGGAGTCTTCTGAAGCTTTCTTT TRBJ1-1 TRBV19 . .
CASSRGSGYEQYF TGCGCCAGCAGCCGGGGCAGTGGCTACGAGCAGTACTTC TRBJ2-7 TRBV6-1 . .
CASSFPRGGGREAGEQYF TGTGCCAGCAGTTTCCCCCGAGGCGGCGGGAGGGAAGCGGGGGAGCAGTACTTC TRBJ2-7 TRBV28 TRBD2 many
CASSLAPTSYEQYF TGTGCCAGCAGCTTAGCCCCCACTAGCTACGAGCAGTACTTC TRBJ2-7 TRBV11-2 . many
CAWSVKNRNYEQYF TGTGCCTGGAGTGTAAAGAACAGAAACTACGAGCAGTACTTC TRBJ2-7 TRBV30 . many
CACDRGRSYTEAFF TGTGCCTGTGATCGGGGCAGGTCATACACTGAAGCTTTCTTT TRBJ1-1 TRBV30 . many
CASSALTVIMNTEAFF TGTGCCAGCAGTGCCCTCACAGTAATCATGAACACTGAAGCTTTCTTT TRBJ1-1 TRBV6-1 . .
CASRGGVSETQYF TGTGCCAGCAGAGGGGGCGTTTCGGAGACCCAGTACTTC TRBJ2-5 TRBV28 TRBD1 .
CATSDPQQGSTEAFF TGTGCCACCAGTGACCCCCAACAGGGAAGCACTGAAGCTTTCTTT TRBJ1-1 TRBV24-1 . many
CASSSWQSSYEQYF TGTGCCAGCAGTTCCTGGCAAAGCTCCTACGAGCAGTACTTC TRBJ2-7 TRBV27 . many
CASRSAIPTRTGELFF TGTGCCAGCAGGTCTGCGATACCGACGAGGACCGGGGAGCTGTTTTTT TRBJ2-2 TRBV11-2 . many
CASSHGREIGYEQYF TGCGCCAGCAGCCATGGTCGAGAAATTGGCTACGAGCAGTACTTC TRBJ2-7 TRBV5-1 . many
CASSEEGFGSYEQYF TGTGCCAGCAGTGAAGAAGGGTTTGGGTCCTACGAGCAGTACTTC TRBJ2-7 TRBV6-1 . .
CASSEEGVLNTEAFF TGTGCCAGCAGTGAAGAAGGGGTCCTTAACACTGAAGCTTTCTTT TRBJ1-1 TRBV6-1 . .
CASSWASGSANTGELFF TGTGCCAGCAGTTGGGCAAGCGGGAGCGCGAACACCGGGGAGCTGTTTTTT TRBJ2-2 TRBV28 TRBD2 .
CASSGGKNTEAFF TGTGCCAGCAGTGGTGGGAAGAACACTGAAGCTTTCTTT TRBJ1-1 TRBV6-1 . once
CASSYGHGGYEQYF TGTGCCAGCAGTTATGGACATGGGGGGTACGAGCAGTACTTC TRBJ2-7 TRBV6-2/TRBV6-3 . .
CASSFAEGPYEQYF TGTGCCAGCAGCTTTGCGGAGGGGCCCTACGAGCAGTACTTC TRBJ2-7 TRBV11-1 . many
CAWSGDAGGLRETQYF TGTGCCTGGAGTGGGGATGCGGGAGGGCTGCGGGAGACCCAGTACTTC TRBJ2-5 TRBV30 TRBD2 many
CASSLGTGQEGYTF TGCGCCAGCAGCCTTGGGACAGGGCAGGAAGGCTACACCTTC TRBJ1-2 TRBV4-1 TRBD1 many
CSVGGLTQETQYF TGCAGCGTTGGGGGACTCACACAAGAGACCCAGTACTTC TRBJ2-5 TRBV29-1 . many
CASSWNPPYEQYF TGTGCCAGTAGTTGGAACCCGCCCTACGAGCAGTACTTC TRBJ2-7 TRBV19 . many
CASSIDRTGRGEQYF TGTGCCAGCAGCATCGACAGGACAGGGAGGGGCGAGCAGTACTTC TRBJ2-7 TRBV28 . many
CSARGDLYEQYF TGCAGCGCCCGAGGGGATCTTTACGAGCAGTACTTC TRBJ2-7 TRBV29-1 . many
CASSRTSGRTQYF TGTGCCAGCAGCCGGACTAGCGGGAGGACCCAGTACTTC TRBJ2-5 TRBV7-2 TRBD2 many
CASSWHTTYEQYF TGTGCCAGCAGTTGGCATACCACCTACGAGCAGTACTTC TRBJ2-7 TRBV27 . many
CASSSSVRPYEQYF TGTGCCAGCAGTTCCTCTGTCCGGCCCTACGAGCAGTACTTC TRBJ2-7 TRBV27 . .
CASSLDRGPGNTEAFF TGCGCCAGCAGCTTGGATCGGGGGCCGGGGAACACTGAAGCTTTCTTT TRBJ1-1 TRBV5-1 . many
CASSLDGPLGETQYF TGTGCCAGCAGCCTGGACGGGCCACTGGGGGAGACCCAGTACTTC TRBJ2-5 TRBV7-3 . .
CASSPVGKQETQYF TGTGCCAGCAGCCCGGTAGGAAAGCAAGAGACCCAGTACTTC TRBJ2-5 TRBV6-2/TRBV6-3 . .
CASSLALASYEQYF TGTGCCAGCAGCTTAGCGCTGGCCTCCTACGAGCAGTACTTC TRBJ2-7 TRBV7-2 . many
CASSLSSGELFF TGTGCCAGCAGTTTGTCGTCCGGGGAGCTGTTTTTT TRBJ2-2 TRBV28 . many
CASSESEQLEQYF TGCGCCAGCAGTGAGTCGGAGCAACTCGAGCAGTACTTC TRBJ2-7 TRBV10-2 . .